This T cell receptor (beta chain) was retrieved from a study of cytomegalovirus exposure and HLA in healthy donors. Study-level information: The study's early data release held approximately 91 million unique TCRs from HLA-typed donors.

This clone was detected a few times. Its antigen is not identified. The CDR3 runs to 15 residues. Germline V gene data show CDR1 as MNHEY and CDR2 as SVGAGI. The trim removed 3 bases at V and 6 bases at J, leaving 9 bases unmatched. A multiplex PCR was run with 60 Vbeta primers and 13 Jbeta primers. Generated by immunoSEQ multiplex PCR, the TCRdb table keeps only in-frame clones and is missing some. Among around 200,000 clones listed, approximately 80% were seen once. General observations from the study: Most subjects had HLA-A and HLA-B alleles reportedly predicted accurately by TCR beta sequences. A link between a missense DCLRE1C variant and TCR beta V- and J-gene trimming emerged from a later analysis.

This TCR was sampled from a middle-aged man in good health and CMV-seronegative. The sequencing input was PBMCs. V is TRBV6-5 and J is TRBJ2-7; the match to TRBD2 covers 9 bases. The CDR3 nucleotides read TGTGCCAGCAGTTATACCGGGACTAGCAATCGCGAGCAGTACTTC. Residues: CASSYTGTSNREQYF.